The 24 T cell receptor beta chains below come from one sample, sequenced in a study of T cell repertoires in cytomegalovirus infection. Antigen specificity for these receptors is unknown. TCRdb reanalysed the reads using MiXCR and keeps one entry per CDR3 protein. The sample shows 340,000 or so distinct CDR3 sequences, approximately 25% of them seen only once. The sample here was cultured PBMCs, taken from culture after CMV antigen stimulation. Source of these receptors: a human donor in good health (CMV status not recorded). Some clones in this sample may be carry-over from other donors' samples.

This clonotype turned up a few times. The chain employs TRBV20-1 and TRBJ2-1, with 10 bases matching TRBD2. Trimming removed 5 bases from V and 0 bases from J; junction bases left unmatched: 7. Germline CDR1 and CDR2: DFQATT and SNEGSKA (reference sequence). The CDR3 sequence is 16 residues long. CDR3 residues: CSAWRTSGLSYNEQFF. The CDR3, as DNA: TGCAGTGCTTGGCGGACTAGCGGACTCTCCTACAATGAGCAGTTCTTC.

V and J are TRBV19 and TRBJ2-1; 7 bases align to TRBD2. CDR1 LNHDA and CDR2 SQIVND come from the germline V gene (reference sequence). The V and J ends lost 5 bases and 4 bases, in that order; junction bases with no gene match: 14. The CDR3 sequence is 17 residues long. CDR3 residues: CASSPSRASGLYNEQFF. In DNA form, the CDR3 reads TGTGCCAGTAGTCCCTCTCGGGCTAGCGGACTATACAATGAGCAGTTCTTC.

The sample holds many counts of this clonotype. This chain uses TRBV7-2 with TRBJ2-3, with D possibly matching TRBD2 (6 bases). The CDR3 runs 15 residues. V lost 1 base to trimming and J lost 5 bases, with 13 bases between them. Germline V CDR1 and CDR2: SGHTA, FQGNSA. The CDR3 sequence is CASSLERVRGDTQYF. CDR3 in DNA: TGTGCCAGCAGCTTAGAGCGGGTTCGGGGAGATACGCAGTATTTT.

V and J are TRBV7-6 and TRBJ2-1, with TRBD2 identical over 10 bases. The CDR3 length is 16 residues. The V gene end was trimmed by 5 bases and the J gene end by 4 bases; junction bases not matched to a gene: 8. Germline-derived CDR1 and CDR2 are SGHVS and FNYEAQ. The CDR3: CASSTTLAGVYNEQFF. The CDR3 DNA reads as TGTGCCAGCAGCACTACCCTAGCGGGAGTTTACAATGAGCAGTTCTTC.

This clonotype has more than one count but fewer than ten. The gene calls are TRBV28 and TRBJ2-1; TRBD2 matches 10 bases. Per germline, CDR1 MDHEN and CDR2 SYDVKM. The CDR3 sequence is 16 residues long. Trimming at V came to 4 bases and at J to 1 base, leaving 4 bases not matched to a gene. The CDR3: CASSSLAGRSYNEQFF. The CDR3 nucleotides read TGTGCCAGCAGTTCACTAGCGGGACGATCCTACAATGAGCAGTTCTTC.

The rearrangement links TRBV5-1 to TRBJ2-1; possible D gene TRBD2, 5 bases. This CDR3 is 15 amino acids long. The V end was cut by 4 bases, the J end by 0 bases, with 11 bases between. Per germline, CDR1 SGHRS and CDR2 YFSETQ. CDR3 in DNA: TGCGCCAGCAGCCCCGGGATGAGCTCCTACAATGAGCAGTTCTTC. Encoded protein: CASSPGMSSYNEQFF.

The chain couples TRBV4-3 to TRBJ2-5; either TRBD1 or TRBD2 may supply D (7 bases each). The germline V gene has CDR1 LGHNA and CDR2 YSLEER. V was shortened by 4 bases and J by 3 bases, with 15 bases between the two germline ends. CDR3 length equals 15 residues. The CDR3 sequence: CASSRSAGTEETQYF. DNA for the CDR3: TGCGCCAGCAGCCGATCAGCGGGGACAGAAGAGACCCAGTACTTC.

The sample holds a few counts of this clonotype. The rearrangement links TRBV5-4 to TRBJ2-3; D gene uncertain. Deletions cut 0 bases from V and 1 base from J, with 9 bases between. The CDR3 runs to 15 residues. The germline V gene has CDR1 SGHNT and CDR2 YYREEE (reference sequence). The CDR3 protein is CASSLGTARTDTQYF. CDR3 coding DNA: TGTGCCAGCAGCTTGGGTACAGCTCGCACAGATACGCAGTATTTT.

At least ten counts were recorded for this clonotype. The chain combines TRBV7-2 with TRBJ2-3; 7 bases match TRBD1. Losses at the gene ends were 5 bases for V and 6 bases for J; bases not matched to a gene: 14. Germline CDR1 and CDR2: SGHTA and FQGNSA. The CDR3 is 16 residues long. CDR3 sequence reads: CASSPGQARFWDTQYF. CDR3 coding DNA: TGTGCCAGCAGCCCCGGACAGGCAAGGTTCTGGGATACGCAGTATTTT.

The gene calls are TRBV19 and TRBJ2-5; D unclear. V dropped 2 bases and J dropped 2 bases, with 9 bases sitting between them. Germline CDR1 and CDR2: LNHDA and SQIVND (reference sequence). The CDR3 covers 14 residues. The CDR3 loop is CASSISVLQETQYF. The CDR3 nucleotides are TGTGCCAGTAGTATATCGGTCCTACAAGAGACCCAGTACTTC.

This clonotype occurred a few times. CDR3 protein: CASSFTGLDEQFF. The CDR3 DNA is TGTGCCAGCAGCTTTACAGGGCTTGATGAGCAGTTCTTC. The J gene is TRBJ2-1, the V gene TRBV7-6, with D maybe TRBD1 (6 bases). Per the germline V gene, CDR1 is SGHVS and CDR2 is FNYEAQ. CDR3 length: 13 residues. Trimming left V 3 bases short and J 8 bases short, with 11 bases between.

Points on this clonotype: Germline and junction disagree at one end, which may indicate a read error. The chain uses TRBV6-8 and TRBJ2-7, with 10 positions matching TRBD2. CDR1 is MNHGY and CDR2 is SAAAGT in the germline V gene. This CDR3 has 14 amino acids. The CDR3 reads CASSRTSGSFEQYF. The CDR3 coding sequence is TGTGCCAGCAGTAGGACTAGCGGCTCCTTCGAGCAGTACTTC.

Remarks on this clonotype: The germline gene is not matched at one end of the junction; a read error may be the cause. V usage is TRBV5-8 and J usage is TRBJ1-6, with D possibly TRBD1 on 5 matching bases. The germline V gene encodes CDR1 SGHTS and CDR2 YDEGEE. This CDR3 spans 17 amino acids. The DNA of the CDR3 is TGTGCCAGAAGCTTGGAGCGTACGGGGGAAAGAATTTCACCCCTCCACTTT. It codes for CARSLERTGERISPLHF.

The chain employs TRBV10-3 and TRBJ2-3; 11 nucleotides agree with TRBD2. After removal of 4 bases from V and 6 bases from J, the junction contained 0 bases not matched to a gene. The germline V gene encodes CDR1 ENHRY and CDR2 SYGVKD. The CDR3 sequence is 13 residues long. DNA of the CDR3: TGTGCCATCAGTGGACTAGCGGGGGATACGCAGTATTTT. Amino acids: CAISGLAGDTQYF.

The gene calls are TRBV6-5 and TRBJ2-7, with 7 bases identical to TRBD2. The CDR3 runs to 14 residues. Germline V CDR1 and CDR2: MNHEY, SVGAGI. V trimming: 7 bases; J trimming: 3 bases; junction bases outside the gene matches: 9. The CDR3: CASTPGTTFYEQYV. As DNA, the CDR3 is TGTGCCAGCACCCCCGGGACTACCTTCTACGAGCAGTACGTC.

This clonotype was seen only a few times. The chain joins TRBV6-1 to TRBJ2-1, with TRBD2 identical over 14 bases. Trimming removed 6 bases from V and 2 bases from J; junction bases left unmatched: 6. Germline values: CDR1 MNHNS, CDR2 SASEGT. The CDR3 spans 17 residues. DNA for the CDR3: TGTGCCAGCAGCGTCGGGACTAGCGGGAGCCCCTACAATGAGCAGTTCTTC. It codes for CASSVGTSGSPYNEQFF.

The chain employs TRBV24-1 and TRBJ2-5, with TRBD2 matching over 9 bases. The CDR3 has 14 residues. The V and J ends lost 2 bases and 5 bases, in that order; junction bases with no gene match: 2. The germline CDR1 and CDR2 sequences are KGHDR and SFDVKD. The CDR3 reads CATSDSSGGETQYF. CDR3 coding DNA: TGTGCCACCAGTGATTCGAGCGGGGGGGAGACCCAGTACTTC.

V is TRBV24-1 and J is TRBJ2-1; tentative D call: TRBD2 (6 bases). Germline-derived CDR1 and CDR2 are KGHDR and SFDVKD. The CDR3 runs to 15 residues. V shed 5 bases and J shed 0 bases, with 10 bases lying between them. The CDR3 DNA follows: TGTGCCACCAGTGCGACAGCGGGCTCCTACAATGAGCAGTTCTTC. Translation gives CATSATAGSYNEQFF.

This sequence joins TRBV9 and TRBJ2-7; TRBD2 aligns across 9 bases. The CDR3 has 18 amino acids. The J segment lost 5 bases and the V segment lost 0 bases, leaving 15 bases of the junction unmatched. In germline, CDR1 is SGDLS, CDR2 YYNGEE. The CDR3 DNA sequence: TGTGCCAGCAGCGTAGAGGGTGGGACTGGAGCGGGAGGCGACGAGCAGTACTTC. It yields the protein CASSVEGGTGAGGDEQYF.

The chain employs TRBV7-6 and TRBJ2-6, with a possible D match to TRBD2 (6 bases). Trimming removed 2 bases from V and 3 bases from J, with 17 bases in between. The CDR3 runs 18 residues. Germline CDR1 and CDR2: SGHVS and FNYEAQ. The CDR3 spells CASSLQGSGRDGANVLTF. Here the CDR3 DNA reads TGTGCCAGCAGCTTACAGGGTAGCGGCCGGGATGGGGCCAACGTCCTGACTTTC.

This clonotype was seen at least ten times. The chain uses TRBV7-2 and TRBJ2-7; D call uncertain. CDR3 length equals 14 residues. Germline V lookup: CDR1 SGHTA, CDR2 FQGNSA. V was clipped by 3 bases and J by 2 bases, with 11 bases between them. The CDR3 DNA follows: TGTGCCAGCAGCTTTAAACGAGGACCCTACGAGCAGTACTTC. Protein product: CASSFKRGPYEQYF.

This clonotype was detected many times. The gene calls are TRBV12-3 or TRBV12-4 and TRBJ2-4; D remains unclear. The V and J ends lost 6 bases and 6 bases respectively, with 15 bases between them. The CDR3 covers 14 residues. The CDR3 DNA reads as TGTGCCAGCAGCCCCTCGGGTACGACAAACATTCAGTACTTC. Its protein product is CASSPSGTTNIQYF.

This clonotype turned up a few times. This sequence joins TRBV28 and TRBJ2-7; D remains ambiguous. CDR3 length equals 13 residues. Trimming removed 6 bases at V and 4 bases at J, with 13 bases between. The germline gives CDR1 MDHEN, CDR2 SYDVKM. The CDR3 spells CASSSFSGYEQYF. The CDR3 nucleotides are TGTGCCAGCAGCTCTTTCTCGGGTTACGAGCAGTACTTC.

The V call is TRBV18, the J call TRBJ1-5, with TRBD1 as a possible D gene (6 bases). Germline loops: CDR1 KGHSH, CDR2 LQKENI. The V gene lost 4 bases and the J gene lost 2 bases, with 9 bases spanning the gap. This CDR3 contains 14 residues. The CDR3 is CASSRRQGNQPQHF. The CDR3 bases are TGTGCCAGCTCACGTAGACAGGGCAATCAGCCCCAGCATTTT.